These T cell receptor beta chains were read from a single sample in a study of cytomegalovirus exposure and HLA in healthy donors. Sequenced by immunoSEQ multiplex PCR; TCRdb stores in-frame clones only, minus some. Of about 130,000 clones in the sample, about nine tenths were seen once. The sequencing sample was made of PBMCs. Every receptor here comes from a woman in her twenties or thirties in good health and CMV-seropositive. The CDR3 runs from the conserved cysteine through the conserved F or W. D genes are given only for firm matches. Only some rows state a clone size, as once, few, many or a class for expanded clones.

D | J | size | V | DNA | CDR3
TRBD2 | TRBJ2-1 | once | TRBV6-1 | TGTGCCAGCAGTGATCAGAGCGGGAGTTCCTACAATGAGCAGTTCTTC | CASSDQSGSSYNEQFF
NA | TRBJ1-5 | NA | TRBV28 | TGTGCCAGCAGTTTGGGCCCTGATCAGCCCCAGCATTTT | CASSLGPDQPQHF
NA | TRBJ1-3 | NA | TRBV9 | TGTGCCAGCAGCTTGGGGGGGCAGATCCACTCTGGAAACACCATATATTTT | CASSLGGQIHSGNTIYF
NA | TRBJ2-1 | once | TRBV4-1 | TGCGCCAGCAGCGTCGGAGGGGACTACAATGAGCAGTTCTTC | CASSVGGDYNEQFF
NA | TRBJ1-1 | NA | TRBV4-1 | TGCGCCAGCAGCCCGGTTTCGGGCACTGAAGCTTTCTTT | CASSPVSGTEAFF
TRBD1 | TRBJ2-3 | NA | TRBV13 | TGTGCCAGCAGCCCACGACAGGGATGGGATACGCAGTATTTT | CASSPRQGWDTQYF
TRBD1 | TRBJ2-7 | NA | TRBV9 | TGTGCCAGCAGCGTAGGACAGGGGAGGTCCTACGAGCAGTACTTC | CASSVGQGRSYEQYF
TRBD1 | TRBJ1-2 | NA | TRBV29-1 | TGCAGCGTTGTAACGTGGGACAGAAGTTTCTATGGCTACACCTTC | CSVVTWDRSFYGYTF
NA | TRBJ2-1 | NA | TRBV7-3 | TGTGCCAGCAGCCCAGGGGTCCCCTACAATGAGCAGTTCTTC | CASSPGVPYNEQFF
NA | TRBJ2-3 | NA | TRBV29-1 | TGCAGCGTTGAACGGTTCTCTAGCACAGATACGCAGTATTTT | CSVERFSSTDTQYF
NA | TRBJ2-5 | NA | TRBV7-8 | TGTGCCAGCAGCTTAGGTCGACTAAAAGAGACCCAGTACTTC | CASSLGRLKETQYF
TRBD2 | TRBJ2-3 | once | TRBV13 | TGTGCCAGCAGCCCCGGACTAGCGGGTCATCCTAGCACAGATACGCAGTATTTT | CASSPGLAGHPSTDTQYF
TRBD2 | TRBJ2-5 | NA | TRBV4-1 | TGCGCCAGCAGCCAAGGGGGCGGGGGGGCCGAGACCCAGTACTTC | CASSQGGGGAETQYF
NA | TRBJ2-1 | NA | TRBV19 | TGTGCCAGTATCCCTAGAGGGCGGGTGGAGCAGTTCTTC | CASIPRGRVEQFF
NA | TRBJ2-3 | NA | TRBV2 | TGTGCCAGCAGTTATGGCAGGGTCCGCACAGATACGCAGTATTTT | CASSYGRVRTDTQYF
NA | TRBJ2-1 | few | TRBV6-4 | TGTGCCAGCAGTGACGGGAGCCCCAACAATGAGCAGTTCTTC | CASSDGSPNNEQFF
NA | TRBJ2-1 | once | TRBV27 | TGTGCCAGCAGCGTTTTGGGGGCTCAGTATGAGCAGTTCTTC | CASSVLGAQYEQFF
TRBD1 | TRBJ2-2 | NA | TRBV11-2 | TGTGCCAGCAGACGTCCCGGGACAGGGAGGGTTCACACCGGGGAGCTGTTTTTT | CASRRPGTGRVHTGELFF
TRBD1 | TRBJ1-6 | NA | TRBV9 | TGTGCCAGCAGCGCAAGGGACAGGGTTTGGAGCAATTCACCCCTCCACTTT | CASSARDRVWSNSPLHF
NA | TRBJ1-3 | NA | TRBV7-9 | TGTGCCAGCAGCTTACGGACAACTGGAAACACCATATATTTT | CASSLRTTGNTIYF
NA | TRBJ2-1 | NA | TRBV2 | TGTGCCAGCAGTGAAAAAGGGGTCTACAATGAGCAGTTCTTC | CASSEKGVYNEQFF
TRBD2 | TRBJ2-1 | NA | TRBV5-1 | TGCGCCAGCAGCTCCACCTCCGGGACTAGCGATGAGCAGTTCTTC | CASSSTSGTSDEQFF
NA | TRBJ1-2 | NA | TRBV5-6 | TGTGCCAGCAGCCGGGACACAACCAACTATGGCTACACCTTC | CASSRDTTNYGYTF
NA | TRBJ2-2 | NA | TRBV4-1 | TGCGCCAGCAGCCATGCAAGAGTATCGAACACCGGGGAGCTGTTTTTT | CASSHARVSNTGELFF
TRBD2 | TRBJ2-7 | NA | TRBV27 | TGTGCCAGCAGTCCGATAGCGGGCGTCGGCGAGCAGTACTTC | CASSPIAGVGEQYF
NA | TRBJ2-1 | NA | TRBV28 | TGTGCCAGCAGTTGGGTTGGCGGGGCCGTAGATTACAATGAGCAGTTCTTC | CASSWVGGAVDYNEQFF
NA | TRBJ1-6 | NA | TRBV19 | TGTGCCAGTAGTGCAAGCGCGGGGAATTCACCCCTCCACTTT | CASSASAGNSPLHF
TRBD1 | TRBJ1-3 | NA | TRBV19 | TGTGCCAGTAGTGCGGGGACAGCTGGAAACACCATATATTTT | CASSAGTAGNTIYF